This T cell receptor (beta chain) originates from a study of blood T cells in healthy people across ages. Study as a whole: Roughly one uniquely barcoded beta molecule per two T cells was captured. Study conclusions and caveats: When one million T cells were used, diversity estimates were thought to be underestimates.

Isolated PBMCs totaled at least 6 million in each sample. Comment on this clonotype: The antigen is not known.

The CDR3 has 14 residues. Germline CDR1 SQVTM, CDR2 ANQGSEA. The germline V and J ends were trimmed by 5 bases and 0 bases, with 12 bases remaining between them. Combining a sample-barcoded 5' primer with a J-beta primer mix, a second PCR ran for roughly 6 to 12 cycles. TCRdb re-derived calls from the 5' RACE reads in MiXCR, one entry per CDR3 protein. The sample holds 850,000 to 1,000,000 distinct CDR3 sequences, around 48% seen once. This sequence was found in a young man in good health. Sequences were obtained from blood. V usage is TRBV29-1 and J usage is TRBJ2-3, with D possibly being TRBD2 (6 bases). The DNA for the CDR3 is TGCAGCGTTATAACGGAGGGAAGCACAGATACGCAGTATTTT. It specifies CSVITEGSTDTQYF.